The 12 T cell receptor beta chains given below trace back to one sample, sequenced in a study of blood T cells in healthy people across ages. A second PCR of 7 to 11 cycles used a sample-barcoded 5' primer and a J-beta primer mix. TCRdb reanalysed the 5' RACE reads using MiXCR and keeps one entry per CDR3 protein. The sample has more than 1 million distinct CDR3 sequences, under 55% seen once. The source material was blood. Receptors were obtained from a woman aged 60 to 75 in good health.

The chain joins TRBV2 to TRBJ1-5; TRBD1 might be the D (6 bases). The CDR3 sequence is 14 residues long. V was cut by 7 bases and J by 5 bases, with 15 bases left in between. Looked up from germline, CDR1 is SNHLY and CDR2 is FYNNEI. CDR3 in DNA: TGTGCCAGCACCCCGGAACAGGGATATCAGCCCCAGCATTTT. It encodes CASTPEQGYQPQHF.

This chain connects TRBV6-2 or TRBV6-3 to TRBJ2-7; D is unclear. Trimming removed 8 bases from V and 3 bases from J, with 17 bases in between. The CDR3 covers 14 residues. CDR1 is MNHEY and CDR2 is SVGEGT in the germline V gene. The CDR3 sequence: CASSNVVWVYEQYF. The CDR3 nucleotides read TGTGCCAGCTCGAACGTAGTTTGGGTCTACGAGCAGTACTTC.

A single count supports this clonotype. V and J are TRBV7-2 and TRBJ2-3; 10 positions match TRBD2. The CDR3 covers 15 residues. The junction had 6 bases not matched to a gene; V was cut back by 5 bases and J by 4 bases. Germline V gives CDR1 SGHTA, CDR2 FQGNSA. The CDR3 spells CASSRASGSPDTQYF. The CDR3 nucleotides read TGTGCCAGCAGCCGTGCTAGCGGGAGTCCAGATACGCAGTATTTT.

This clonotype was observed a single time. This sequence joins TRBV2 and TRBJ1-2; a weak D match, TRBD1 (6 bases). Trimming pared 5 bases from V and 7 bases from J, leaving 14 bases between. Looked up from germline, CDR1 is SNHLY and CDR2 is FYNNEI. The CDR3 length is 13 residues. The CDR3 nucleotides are TGTGCCAGCAGTTCCGCACAGGGAGCTGGCTACACCTTC. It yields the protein CASSSAQGAGYTF. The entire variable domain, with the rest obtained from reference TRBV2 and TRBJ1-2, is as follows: EPEVTQTPSHQVTQMGQEVILRCVPISNHLYFYWYRQILGQKVEFLVSFYNNEISEKSEIFDDQFSVERPDGSNFTLKIRSTKLEDSAMYFCASSSAQGAGYTFGSGTRLTVV.

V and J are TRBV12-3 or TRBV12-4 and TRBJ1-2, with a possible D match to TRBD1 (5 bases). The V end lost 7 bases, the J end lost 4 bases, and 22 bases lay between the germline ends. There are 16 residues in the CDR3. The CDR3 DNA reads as TGTGCCAGCACTCCTCATGGGGGAAGGAGCGTCTATGGCTACACCTTC. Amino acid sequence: CASTPHGGRSVYGYTF.

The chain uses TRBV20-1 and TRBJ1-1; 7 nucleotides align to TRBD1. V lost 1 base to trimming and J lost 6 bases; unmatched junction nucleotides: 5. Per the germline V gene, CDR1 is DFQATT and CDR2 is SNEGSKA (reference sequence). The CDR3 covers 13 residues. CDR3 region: CSARVQGSAEAFF. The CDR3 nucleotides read TGCAGTGCTAGAGTACAGGGGTCGGCTGAAGCTTTCTTT.

CDR3 sequence: CASRRAGVTSSYNEQYF. The CDR3, as DNA: TGTGCCAGCCGGAGGGCGGGAGTGACGTCCTCCTACAATGAGCAGTACTTC. This chain connects TRBV7-2 to TRBJ2-1, with TRBD2 matching 7 bases. The end of the DNA is better explained by TRBJ2-7, so the J call may be wrong. The CDR3 totals 17 residues. Per the germline V gene, CDR1 is SGHTA and CDR2 is FQGNSA.

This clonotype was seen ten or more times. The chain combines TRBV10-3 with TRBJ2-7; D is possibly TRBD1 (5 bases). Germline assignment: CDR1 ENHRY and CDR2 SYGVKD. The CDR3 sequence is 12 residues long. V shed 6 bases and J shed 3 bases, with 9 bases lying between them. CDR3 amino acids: CAISPGIYEQYF. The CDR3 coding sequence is TGTGCCATCAGCCCAGGGATCTACGAGCAGTACTTC.

In DNA form, the CDR3 reads TGTGCCAGCTCACCTCAGGGATTCCCTAGTGGCAACGTCCTGACTTTC. Translating gives CASSPQGFPSGNVLTF. This chain uses TRBV18 with TRBJ2-6; weak D call: TRBD1 (5 bases). V was shortened by 3 bases and J by 9 bases, with 18 bases between the two germline ends. The germline gives CDR1 KGHSH, CDR2 LQKENI. This CDR3 is built from 16 residues.

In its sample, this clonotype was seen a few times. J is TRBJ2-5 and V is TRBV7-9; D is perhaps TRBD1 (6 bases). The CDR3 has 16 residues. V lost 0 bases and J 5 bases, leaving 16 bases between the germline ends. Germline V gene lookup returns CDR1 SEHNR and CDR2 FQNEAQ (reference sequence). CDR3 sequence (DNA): TGTGCCAGCAGCTTAGCCCCCACAGGGACGGAGGAGACCCAGTACTTC. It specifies CASSLAPTGTEETQYF.

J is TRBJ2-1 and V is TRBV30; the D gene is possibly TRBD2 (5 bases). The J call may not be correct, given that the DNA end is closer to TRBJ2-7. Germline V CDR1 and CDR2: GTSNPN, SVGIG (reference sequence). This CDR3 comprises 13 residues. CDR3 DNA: TGTGCCTGGAGGAGGGTATCAAACAATGAGCAGTACTTC. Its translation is CAWRRVSNNEQYF.

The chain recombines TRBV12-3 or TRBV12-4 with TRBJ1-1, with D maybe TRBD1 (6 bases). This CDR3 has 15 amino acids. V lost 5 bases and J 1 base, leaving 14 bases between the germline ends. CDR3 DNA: TGTGCCAGCAGTCCGGATACAGGGCCGAACACTGAAGCTTTCTTT. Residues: CASSPDTGPNTEAFF.